The 17 T cell receptor beta chains reported below all come from one sample, sequenced in a study of CD8+CD57+ T cells in acquired aplastic anemia. All patients picked for sequencing had shown, by flow cytometry, an expansion of CD8+CD57+ cells. Profiling of TCR beta VDJ combinations and CDR3 sequences used genomic DNA as template. One entry per CDR3 protein, called by TCRdb with MiXCR from the reads. This table has hundreds of thousands of distinct CDR3 sequences, roughly a third appearing once. Sequenced material: sorted CD4+, CD8+, or CD8+CD57+ T cells (not recorded which) from PBMCs. All receptors come from a human donor with aplastic anemia.

The rearrangement uses TRBV10-1 and TRBJ1-5, with 7 bases that match TRBD1. Trimming removed 7 bases from V and 4 bases from J; junction bases left unmatched: 7. Germline V CDR1 and CDR2: WNHNN, SYGVQD (reference sequence). The CDR3 consists of 14 residues. Here the CDR3 reads CASNDRDRNQPQHF. CDR3 DNA sequence: TGCGCCAGCAACGACAGGGATAGGAATCAGCCCCAGCATTTT.

This clonotype appeared a few times. Compared with germline, one end of the junction differs, possibly owing to a read error. This sequence joins TRBV6-1 and TRBJ2-5, with a weak D call TRBD2 (6 bases). In germline, CDR1 is MNHNS, CDR2 SASEGT. This CDR3 is 13 amino acids long. CDR3 in amino acids: CASLRGRGETQCF. The CDR3, as DNA: TGTGCCAGCCTAAGAGGGCGCGGGGAGACCCAGTGCTTC.

This clonotype showed up just a few times. The chain couples TRBV5-5 to TRBJ1-2; D is perhaps TRBD1 (5 bases). The CDR3 is 16 amino acids. V lost 4 bases, J lost 5 bases, and 21 bases lay in between. Looked up from germline, CDR1 is SGHKS and CDR2 is YYEKEE (reference sequence). Written as DNA, the CDR3 is TGTGCCAGCAGCGTGGAGCCGGGCAGGGAAACGTATGGCTACACCTTC. It yields the protein CASSVEPGRETYGYTF.

This clonotype has a count of ten or more. The chain uses TRBV19 and TRBJ2-7, with TRBD1 matching over 9 bases. The CDR3 covers 15 residues. V lost 7 bases to trimming and J lost 3 bases; unmatched junction nucleotides: 10. Germline V gene sequence: CDR1 LNHDA, CDR2 SQIVND (reference sequence). CDR3 in DNA: TGTGCCAGTACTCCGGGACAGGGAGATTACTACGAGCAGTACTTC. This sequence encodes CASTPGQGDYYEQYF.

Only a few counts were recorded for this clonotype. This rearrangement joins TRBV3-1 to TRBJ1-2; no reliable D call. Trimming removed 5 bases at V and 5 bases at J, with 12 bases between. CDR1 is LGHDT, CDR2 YNNKEL, per germline (reference sequence). The CDR3 loop spans 13 amino acids. The CDR3 spells CASSTTPPYGYTF. The CDR3 DNA is TGTGCCAGCAGCACTACGCCCCCGTATGGCTACACCTTC.

This clonotype was recorded at least ten times. The J gene is TRBJ2-3, the V gene TRBV24-1; 9 bases are shared with TRBD2. V lost 4 bases, J lost 1 base, and 8 bases stayed unmatched. The CDR3 runs to 17 residues. Germline CDR1 is KGHDR and CDR2 is SFDVKD. This chain's CDR3 is CATSERGGDKGTDTQYF. The CDR3 nucleotides read TGTGCCACCAGTGAGCGCGGGGGGGACAAAGGCACAGATACGCAGTATTTT.

This clonotype came up a few times. The junction differs from germline at one of its ends, possibly a read error. This rearrangement joins TRBV20-1 to TRBJ2-1; D might be TRBD1 or TRBD2, each matching 5 bases. Germline CDR1 reads DFQATT; CDR2 reads SNEGSKA (reference sequence). This CDR3 comprises 11 residues. CDR3 residues: CSAGDGTSSFF. The CDR3 DNA reads as TGCAGTGCTGGAGACGGGACCTCATCGTTCTTC.

This clonotype was seen a handful of times. CDR3 amino acids: CASSVGPFPTRPETQYF. In nucleotides, the CDR3 is TGTGCCAGCAGCGTAGGGCCATTCCCGACAAGACCAGAGACCCAGTACTTC. The chain joins TRBV9 to TRBJ2-5; unclear D gene. Trimming removed 0 bases from V and 4 bases from J, with 19 bases in between. Germline V gene data show CDR1 as SGDLS and CDR2 as YYNGEE. CDR3 length: 17 amino acids. The whole variable domain, filled in from reference TRBV9 and TRBJ2-5, reads DSGVTQTPKHLITATGQRVTLRCSPRSGDLSVYWYQQSLDQGLQFLIQYYNGEERAKGNILERFSAQQFPDLHSELNLSSLELGDSALYFCASSVGPFPTRPETQYFGPGTRLLVL.

This chain links TRBV25-1 with TRBJ1-2; D not certain. The CDR3 is made up of 13 amino acids. CDR1 and CDR2 from the germline V gene are MGHDK and SYGVNS. Trimming cost V 4 bases and J 8 bases, with 14 bases left between them. Here the CDR3 DNA reads TGTGCCAGCAGTGCACGACTGACGGACGGCTACACCTTC. It codes for CASSARLTDGYTF.

At least ten counts were recorded for this clonotype. The chain couples TRBV19 to TRBJ2-1; unclear D gene. The CDR3 sequence is 13 residues long. CDR1 is LNHDA, CDR2 SQIVND, per germline (reference sequence). The ends were cut back, 9 bases at V and 2 bases at J, with 11 bases in the middle. The CDR3 region is CASSPAAYNEQFF. As DNA, the CDR3 is TGTGCCAGCTCCCCGGCAGCCTACAATGAGCAGTTCTTC.

Ten or more counts support this clonotype. The chain couples TRBV19 to TRBJ2-2; maybe TRBD2 (6 bases). This CDR3 spans 14 amino acids. The germline V and J ends were trimmed by 8 bases and 8 bases, with 18 bases remaining between them. CDR1 and CDR2 (germline): LNHDA, SQIVND (reference sequence). In DNA, the CDR3 is TGTGCCAGTCACCGTTCGGGGGTAGGAGGGGAGCTGTTTTTT. This codes for CASHRSGVGGELFF.

V and J are TRBV9 and TRBJ1-1; no firm D call. Trimming cost V 3 bases and J 0 bases, with 9 bases left between them. This CDR3 comprises 14 residues. Germline CDR1 reads SGDLS; CDR2 reads YYNGEE. This CDR3 reads CASSGDLMNTEAFF. The DNA for the CDR3 is TGTGCCAGCAGCGGGGATCTCATGAACACTGAAGCTTTCTTT.

With regard to this clonotype: The junction differs from germline at one of its ends, possibly a read error. This chain uses TRBV20-1 with TRBJ2-7; perhaps TRBD2 as D (5 bases). Germline CDR1 DFQATT, CDR2 SNEGSKA (reference sequence). This CDR3 region has 16 residues. The chain's CDR3 is CSAGEIIRGSTHEQYF. In DNA form, the CDR3 reads TGCAGTGCTGGAGAAATAATTCGGGGTAGCACCCACGAGCAGTACTTC.

This clonotype has just a few counts. The chain joins TRBV20-1 to TRBJ2-5; no definite D call. Deletions cut 7 bases from V and 1 base from J, with 10 bases between. Germline values: CDR1 DFQATT, CDR2 SNEGSKA (reference sequence). The CDR3 runs to 12 residues. The CDR3 coding sequence is TGCAGTGTGACCAGAATCCAAGAGACCCAGTACTTC. This encodes CSVTRIQETQYF.

This clonotype was counted at least ten times. The rearrangement uses TRBV19 and TRBJ1-6; no reliable D call. The CDR3 covers 16 residues. The germline V gene encodes CDR1 LNHDA and CDR2 SQIVND (reference sequence). V gave up 4 bases and J gave up 8 bases, with 18 bases separating them. The CDR3 nucleotides are TGTGCCAGTAGTACTACCGCACCCCCTTACGATTCACCCCTCCACTTT. Translated, it gives CASSTTAPPYDSPLHF. Variable domain in full (rest from reference TRBV19 and TRBJ1-6): DGGITQSPKYLFRKEGQNVTLSCEQNLNHDAMYWYRQDPGQGLRLIYYSQIVNDFQKGDIAEGYSVSREKKESFPLTVTSAQKNPTAFYLCASSTTAPPYDSPLHFGNGTRLTVT.

This sequence joins TRBV10-2 and TRBJ2-7; TRBD2 is a possible D gene (5 bases). Trimming stripped 5 bases from V and 2 bases from J, with 13 bases between. Germline-derived CDR1 and CDR2 are WSHSY and SAAADI. The CDR3 runs to 14 residues. The DNA for the CDR3 is TGCGCCAGCAGTCCCCTCGCCGGGACCTACGAGCAGTACTTC. Its protein product is CASSPLAGTYEQYF.

Points on this clonotype: This may be a read error, as it is one base from a much larger clone. The chain couples TRBV10-3 to TRBJ2-5; 9 bases map to TRBD2. Germline assignment: CDR1 ENHRY and CDR2 SYGVKD. The CDR3 totals 18 residues. V dropped 4 bases and J dropped 3; count of bases not matched to a gene: 15. In nucleotides, the CDR3 is TGTGCCATCAGTGGCGCTAGGGGTGCGGGGGGGCGTAAAGAGACCCAGTACTTC. Amino acids: CAISGARGAGGRKETQYF.